This T cell receptor beta chain comes out of a study of T cell responses to AZD1222 COVID-19 vaccine. The CDR3 is 14 amino acids. Germline lookup yields CDR1 SNHLY and CDR2 FYNNEI. The V gene lost 1 base and the J gene lost 10 bases, with 16 bases spanning the gap. Study results and limitations: Spike-specific TCR breadth and depth were elevated following two AZD1222 doses. Donors were chiefly white British, with a greater number of females, and clonal diversity was perhaps underestimated. Spike as a whole was targeted by vaccine-associated CD4 TCRs, dominant at 160-218 and 743-854.

On this clone: Its antigen remains unidentified.

Using immunoSEQ multiplex PCR, the repertoire was profiled, and TCRdb retains in-frame clones only, with some absent. The sample carries about 110,000 clones, about 93% recorded once. This chain uses TRBV2 with TRBJ1-1, with D unclear. This TCR was sampled from an adult who received the AZD1222 COVID-19 vaccine. Source: peripheral blood, taken 28 days after the second AZD1222 dose. The CDR3: CASSEERVLYGAFF. CDR3 nucleotides: TGTGCCAGCAGTGAAGAAAGGGTACTATACGGAGCTTTCTTT.